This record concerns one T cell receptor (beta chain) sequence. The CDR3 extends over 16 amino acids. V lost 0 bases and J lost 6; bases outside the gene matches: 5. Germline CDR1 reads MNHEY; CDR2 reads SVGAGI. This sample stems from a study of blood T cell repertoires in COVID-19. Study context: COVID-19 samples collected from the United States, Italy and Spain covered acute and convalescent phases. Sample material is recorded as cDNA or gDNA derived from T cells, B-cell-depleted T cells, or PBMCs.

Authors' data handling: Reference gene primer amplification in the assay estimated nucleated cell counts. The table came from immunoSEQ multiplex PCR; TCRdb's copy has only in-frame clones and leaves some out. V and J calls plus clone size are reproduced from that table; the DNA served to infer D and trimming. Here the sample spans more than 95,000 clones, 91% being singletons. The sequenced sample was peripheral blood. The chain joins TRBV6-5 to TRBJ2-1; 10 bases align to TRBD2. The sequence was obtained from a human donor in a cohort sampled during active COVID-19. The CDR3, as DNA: TGTGCCAGCAGTTACTCGATAGCGGGGGGTTTCAATGAGCAGTTCTTC. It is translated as CASSYSIAGGFNEQFF.